These 5 T cell receptor beta chains came from one sample sequenced in a study of human T cells and chemical hapten exposure (dated by TCRdb to the early 2020s). Library creation used RACE. Sequenced on a NextSeq 500. The public reads were quality trimmed at Q25 with fastp and then assembled into clones with MiXCR by TCRdb, keeping productive beta chains. Under each unique CDR3 protein, matching rows form one entry showing the most common genes and DNA. The sample table holds under 300,000 distinct CDR3 sequences, of which 7.5% to 9% were seen once. The ten largest clones represent more than 1% of the sample. Sample time point, as interpreted from the label and publication: pre-sensitization, week 0. The sample's treatment or condition label, decoded: therapeutic diphenylcyclopropenone sensitization with weekly scalp DPC. The specimen comprised whole blood, sampled in connection with sensitization to the hapten diphenylcyclopropenone (DPC). The source is a man aged 18-30 years with alopecia areata. Some clones in this sample may be carry-over from other donors' samples.

The rearrangement uses TRBV12-3 or TRBV12-4 and TRBJ1-2; TRBD1 matches 10 bases. There are 15 residues in the CDR3. V shed 1 base and J 8 bases; nucleotides not matched to a gene: 7. CDR3 sequence reads: CASSLDRDRGAGYTF. CDR3 in DNA: TGTGCCAGCAGTTTAGACCGGGACAGGGGAGCAGGCTACACCTTC.

A few counts support this clonotype. The chain carries TRBV6-1 and TRBJ2-7; TRBD1 aligns across 8 bases. V lost 6 bases, J lost 5 bases, and 9 bases stayed unmatched. The CDR3 is made up of 14 amino acids. Germline loops: CDR1 MNHNS, CDR2 SASEGT. This CDR3 is CASRPSGQVDEQYV. CDR3 DNA: TGTGCCAGCAGACCCTCGGGACAGGTAGACGAGCAGTACGTC.

There are a few counts of this clonotype. The chain recombines TRBV20-1 with TRBJ1-1; D might be TRBD1 (6 bases). The CDR3 runs to 14 residues. The V end lost 4 bases, the J end lost 7 bases, and 19 bases lay between the germline ends. Germline CDR1 and CDR2: DFQATT and SNEGSKA (reference sequence). CDR3 nucleotide sequence: TGCAGTGCTACAGACCAGGGGCGCTACATTGAAGCTTTCTTT. This translates into CSATDQGRYIEAFF.

The chain links TRBV3-1 to TRBJ1-1; 7 bases fit TRBD1. V was pared by 4 bases and J by 1 base, with 6 bases of the junction left unmatched. Germline CDR1 and CDR2: LGHDT and YNNKEL (reference sequence). The CDR3 loop spans 15 amino acids. CDR3 residues: CASSLAGTANTEAFF. CDR3 coding DNA: TGTGCCAGCAGCCTTGCCGGGACAGCGAACACTGAAGCTTTCTTT.

The CDR3 coding sequence is TGTGCCAGCAGTTTTGGGGGACAGGGCTACGAGCAGTACTTC. Its translation: CASSFGGQGYEQYF. The chain combines TRBV12-3 or TRBV12-4 with TRBJ2-7; 9 positions agree with TRBD1. The CDR3 totals 14 residues. V lost 3 bases, J lost 3 bases, and 3 bases stayed unmatched.